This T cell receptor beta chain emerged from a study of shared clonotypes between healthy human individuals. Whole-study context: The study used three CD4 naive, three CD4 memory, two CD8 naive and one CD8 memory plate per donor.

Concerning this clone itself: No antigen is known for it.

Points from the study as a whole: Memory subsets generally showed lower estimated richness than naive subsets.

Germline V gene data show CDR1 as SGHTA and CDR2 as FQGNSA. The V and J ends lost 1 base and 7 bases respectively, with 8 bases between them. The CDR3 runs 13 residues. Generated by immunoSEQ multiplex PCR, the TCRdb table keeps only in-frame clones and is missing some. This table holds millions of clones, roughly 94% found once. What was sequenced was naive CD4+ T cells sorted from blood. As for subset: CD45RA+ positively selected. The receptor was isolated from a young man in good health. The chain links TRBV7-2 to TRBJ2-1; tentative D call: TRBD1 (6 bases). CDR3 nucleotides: TGTGCCAGCAGCTTAGGTGGACAGAATGAGCAGTTCTTC. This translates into CASSLGGQNEQFF.